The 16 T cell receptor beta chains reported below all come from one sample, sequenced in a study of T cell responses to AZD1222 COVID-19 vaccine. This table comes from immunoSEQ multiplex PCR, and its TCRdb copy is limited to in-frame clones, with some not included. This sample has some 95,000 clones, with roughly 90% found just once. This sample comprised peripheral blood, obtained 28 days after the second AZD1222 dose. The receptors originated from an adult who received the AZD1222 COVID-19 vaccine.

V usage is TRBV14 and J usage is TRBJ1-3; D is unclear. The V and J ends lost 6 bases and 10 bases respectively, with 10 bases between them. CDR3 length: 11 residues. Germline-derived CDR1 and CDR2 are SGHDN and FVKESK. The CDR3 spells CASSKAKTIYF. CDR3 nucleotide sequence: TGTGCCAGCAGTAAAGCAAAGACCATATATTTT. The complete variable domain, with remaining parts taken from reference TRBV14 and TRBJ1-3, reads EAGVTQFPSHSVIEKGQTVTLRCDPISGHDNLYWYRRVMGKEIKFLLHFVKESKQDESGMPNNRFLAERTGGTYSTLKVQPAELEDSGVYFCASSKAKTIYFGEGSWLTVV.

CDR3 DNA sequence: TGTGCCTGGAGTGGACAGGGGGCTAGTTCCGGGGAGCTGTTTTTT. Its translation: CAWSGQGASSGELFF. V usage is TRBV30 and J usage is TRBJ2-2, with 10 bases identical to TRBD1. The ends lost 1 base at V and 6 bases at J; junction bases unmatched: 5. The germline gives CDR1 GTSNPN, CDR2 SVGIG (reference sequence). CDR3 size: 15 residues.

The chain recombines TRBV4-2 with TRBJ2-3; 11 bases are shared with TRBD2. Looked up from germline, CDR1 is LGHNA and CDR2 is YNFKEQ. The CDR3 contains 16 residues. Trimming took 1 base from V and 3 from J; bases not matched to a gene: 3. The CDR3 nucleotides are TGTGCCAGCAGCCAAGCCCTAGCGGGGGGAACAGATACGCAGTATTTT. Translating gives CASSQALAGGTDTQYF.

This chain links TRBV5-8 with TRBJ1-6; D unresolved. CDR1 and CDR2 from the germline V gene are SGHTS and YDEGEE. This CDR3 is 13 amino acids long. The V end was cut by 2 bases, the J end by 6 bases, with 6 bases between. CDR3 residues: CASSLRTNSPLHF. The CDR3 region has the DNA TGTGCCAGCAGCTTACGGACTAATTCACCCCTCCACTTT.

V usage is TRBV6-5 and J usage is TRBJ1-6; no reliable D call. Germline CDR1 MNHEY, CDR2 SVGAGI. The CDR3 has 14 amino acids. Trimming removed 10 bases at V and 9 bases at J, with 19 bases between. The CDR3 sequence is CAIPLTRQSSPLHF. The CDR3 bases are TGTGCCATCCCACTAACCAGGCAATCTTCACCCCTCCACTTT.

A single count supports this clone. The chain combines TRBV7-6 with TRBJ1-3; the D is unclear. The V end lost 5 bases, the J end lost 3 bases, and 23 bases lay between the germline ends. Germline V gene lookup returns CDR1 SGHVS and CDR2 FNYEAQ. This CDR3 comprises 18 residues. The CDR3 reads CASSPSVSDLTLGNTIYF. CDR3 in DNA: TGTGCCAGCAGCCCCAGTGTCAGCGACCTCACTCTTGGAAACACCATATATTTT.

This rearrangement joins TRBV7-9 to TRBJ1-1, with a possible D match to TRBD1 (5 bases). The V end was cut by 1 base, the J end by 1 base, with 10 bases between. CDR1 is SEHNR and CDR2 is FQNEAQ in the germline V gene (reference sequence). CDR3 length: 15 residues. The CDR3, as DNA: TGTGCCAGCAGCTTAGGGGGACGGTGGAACACTGAAGCTTTCTTT. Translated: CASSLGGRWNTEAFF.

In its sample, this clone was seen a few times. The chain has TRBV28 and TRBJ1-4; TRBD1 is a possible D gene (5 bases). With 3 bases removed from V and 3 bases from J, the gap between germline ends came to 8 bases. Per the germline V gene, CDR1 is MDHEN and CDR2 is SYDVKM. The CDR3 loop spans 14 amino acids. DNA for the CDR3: TGTGCCAGCAGTTTCCAGGGACCTAATGAAAAACTGTTTTTT. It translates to CASSFQGPNEKLFF.

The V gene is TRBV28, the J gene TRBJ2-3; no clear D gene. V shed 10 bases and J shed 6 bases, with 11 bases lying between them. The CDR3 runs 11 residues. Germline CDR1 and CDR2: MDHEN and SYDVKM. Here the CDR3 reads CATKGVDTQYF. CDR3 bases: TGTGCCACCAAGGGTGTTGATACGCAGTATTTT.

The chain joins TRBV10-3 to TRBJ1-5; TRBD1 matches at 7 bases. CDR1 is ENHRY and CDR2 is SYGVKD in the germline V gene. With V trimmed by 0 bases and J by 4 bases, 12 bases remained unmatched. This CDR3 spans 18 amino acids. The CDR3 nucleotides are TGTGCCATCAGTGAGTCGCCGATGTGGAGGGGGCTTAATCAGCCCCAGCATTTT. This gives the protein CAISESPMWRGLNQPQHF.

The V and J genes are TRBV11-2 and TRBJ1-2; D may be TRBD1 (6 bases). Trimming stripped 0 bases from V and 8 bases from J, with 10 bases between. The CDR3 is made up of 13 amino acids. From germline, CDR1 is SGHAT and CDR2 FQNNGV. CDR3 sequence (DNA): TGTGCCAGCAGCTTAGATCAGGGGTTAGGCTACACCTTC. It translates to CASSLDQGLGYTF.

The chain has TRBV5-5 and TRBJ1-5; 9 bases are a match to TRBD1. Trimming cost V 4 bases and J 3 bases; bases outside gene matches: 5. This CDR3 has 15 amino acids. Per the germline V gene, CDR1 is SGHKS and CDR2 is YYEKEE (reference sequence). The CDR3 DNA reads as TGTGCCAGCAGCCCTTGGACAGGGGACAATCAGCCCCAGCATTTT. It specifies CASSPWTGDNQPQHF.

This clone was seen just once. The CDR3 reads CASSLVSGQGRNQPQHF. The CDR3 bases are TGTGCCAGCAGCTTGGTTAGTGGACAGGGGCGCAATCAGCCCCAGCATTTT. V and J are TRBV5-6 and TRBJ1-5; TRBD1 agrees at 9 bases. This CDR3 contains 17 residues. J lost 2 bases, V lost 0 bases, and 6 bases had no gene match. Germline V gives CDR1 SGHDT, CDR2 YYEEEE.

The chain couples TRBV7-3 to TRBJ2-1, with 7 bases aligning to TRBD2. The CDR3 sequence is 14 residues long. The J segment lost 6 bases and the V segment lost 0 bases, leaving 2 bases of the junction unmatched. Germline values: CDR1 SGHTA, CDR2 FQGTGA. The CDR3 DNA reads TGTGCCAGCAGCTTAACCCCGGGGGGCAATGAGCAGTTCTTC. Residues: CASSLTPGGNEQFF. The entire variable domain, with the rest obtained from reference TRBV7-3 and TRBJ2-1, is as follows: GAGVSQTPSNKVTEKGKYVELRCDPISGHTALYWYRQSLGQGPEFLIYFQGTGAADDSGLPNDRFFAVRPEGSVSTLKIQRTERGDSAVYLCASSLTPGGNEQFFGPGTRLTVL.

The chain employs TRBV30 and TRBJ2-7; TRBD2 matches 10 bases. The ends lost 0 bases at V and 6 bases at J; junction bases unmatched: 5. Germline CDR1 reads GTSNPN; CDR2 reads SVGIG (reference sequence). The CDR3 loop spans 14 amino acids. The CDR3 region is CAWSVGLAGGEQYF. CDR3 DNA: TGTGCCTGGAGTGTAGGGTTAGCGGGAGGCGAGCAGTACTTC.

The CDR3 sequence is CASSESVGYYGYTF. For the CDR3, the DNA is TGTGCCAGCAGTGAATCGGTTGGTTACTATGGCTACACCTTC. The rearrangement joins TRBV6-1 to TRBJ1-2; D unresolved. Per germline, CDR1 MNHNS and CDR2 SASEGT. CDR3 length: 14 amino acids. Trimming pared 2 bases from V and 3 bases from J, leaving 10 bases between.